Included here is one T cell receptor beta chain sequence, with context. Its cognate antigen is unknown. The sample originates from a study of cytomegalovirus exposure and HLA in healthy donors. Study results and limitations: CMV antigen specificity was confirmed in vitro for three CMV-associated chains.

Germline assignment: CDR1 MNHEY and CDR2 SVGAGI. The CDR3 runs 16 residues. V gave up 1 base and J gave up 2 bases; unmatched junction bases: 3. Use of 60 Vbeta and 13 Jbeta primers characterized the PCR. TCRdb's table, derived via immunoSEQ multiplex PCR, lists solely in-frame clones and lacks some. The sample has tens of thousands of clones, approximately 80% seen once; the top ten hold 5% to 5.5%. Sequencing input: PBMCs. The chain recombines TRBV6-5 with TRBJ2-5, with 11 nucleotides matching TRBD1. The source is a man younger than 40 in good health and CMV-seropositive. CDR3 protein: CASSYYRDRGQETQYF. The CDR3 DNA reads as TGTGCCAGCAGTTACTACCGGGACAGGGGGCAAGAGACCCAGTACTTC.